Below, one T cell receptor (beta chain) is given with its context. What antigen it recognizes has not been identified. Per-nucleotide qualities are absent, and no much larger clonotype sits a single base away. The data are from a study of blood T cell repertoires in COVID-19 (dated by TCRdb to the early 2020s). About the study as a whole: The collaborator samples originated in the United States, Italy and Spain and spanned the acute and convalescent phases of COVID-19. Where HLA class I and class II types were available, the types were taken from metadata supplied by the sample provider, not from assay-based typing. The sample metadata nearly always contained a de-identified subject ID, COVID-19 status, age in years and sex. Samples were obtained from the ongoing ImmuneRACE study (first 160 participants) and from 1,000 to 1,500 subjects provided by 6 global collaborators. Subjects who had been exposed to COVID-19, were actively infected with it, or had recovered from it provided the deeply sampled blood TCRbeta repertoires that made up the dataset. The material from the prospective study consisted of cDNA or gDNA derived from T cells, B-cell-depleted T cells, or PBMCs. The repertoires were released in a freely available public database intended as a resource for research on the immune response to SARS-CoV-2. General findings and caveats noted by the study authors: Clinical and demographic metadata were provided uncurated, with the amount varying by source and participant.

TCRbeta CDR3 regions were amplified from genomic DNA using the immunoSEQ Assay, a bias-controlled multiplex PCR. On the authors' methods: Nucleated cell counts per sample were estimated from amplification of reference gene primers within the assay. Sequence reads were collapsed and filtered to measure the absolute abundance of every unique TCRbeta CDR3 rearrangement. For each sample, productive Simpson clonality was calculated as the square root of Simpson's diversity index across productive rearrangements. Entries here come from immuneACCESS through TCRdb and include only in-frame sequences with V and J called. Some clones fail to appear in such tables; in the studies checked, an unresolved V gene covers under half of the shortfall, and the cause of the remainder is unknown. V, J and clone size are taken as reported in that table, and D and trimming were inferred from the DNA itself. The sample records 270,000 or so clones, around 83% of which are singletons. The ten largest clones capture 5% to 7.5% of the sample.

In the prospective study, participants were roughly 18 to 100 years old, resided in 24 geographic areas of the United States, and were enrolled through a virtual design. In the prospective study, cohorts were assigned on the basis of participant-reported clinical history obtained from a screening survey and a study questionnaire. Exposed participants had been in contact, within 2 weeks of entering the study, with a person who had a PCR-confirmed or clinician-diagnosed case of COVID-19. Mobile phlebotomists in the prospective study collected whole blood, serum and a nasopharyngeal or oropharyngeal swab from every participant. Participants in the prospective study had the option to provide additional blood draws and questionnaires over a roughly 2-month period. Prospective study blood samples were shipped either frozen or at room temperature before DNA extraction. V was cut back by 2 bases and J by 2 bases, leaving a gap of 8 bases between them. The CDR3 goes from the cysteine to the phenylalanine over 13 residues. Only the CDR3 DNA is retained, 39 bases long and in frame from the first base. Via the germline V gene, CDR1 is SGHRS and CDR2 YFSETQ.

The clonotype comes from a woman between 50 and 59 years old who had been exposed to COVID-19. The rearrangement combines TRBV5-1 with TRBJ2-7; matching of 6 bases hints at TRBD1 as the D gene. Sequences were obtained from PBMCs or T cells enriched from blood (not recorded which). The nucleotide sequence reads TGCGCCAGCAGCTTTTCAGGGGCCTACGAGCAGTACTTC. Its protein is CASSFSGAYEQYF.